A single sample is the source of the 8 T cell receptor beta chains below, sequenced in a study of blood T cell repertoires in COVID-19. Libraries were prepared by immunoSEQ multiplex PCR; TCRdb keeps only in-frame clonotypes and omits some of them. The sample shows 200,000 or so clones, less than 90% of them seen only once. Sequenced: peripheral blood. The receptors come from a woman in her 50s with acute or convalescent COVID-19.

CDR3: CASSVSGGKETQYF. CDR3 bases: TGTGCCAGCAGTGTAAGCGGGGGCAAAGAGACCCAGTACTTC. This chain links TRBV27 with TRBJ2-5, with TRBD2 matching 8 bases. CDR3 length equals 14 residues. V gave up 5 bases and J gave up 3 bases; unmatched junction bases: 5. Germline V lookup: CDR1 MNHEY, CDR2 SMNVEV (reference sequence).

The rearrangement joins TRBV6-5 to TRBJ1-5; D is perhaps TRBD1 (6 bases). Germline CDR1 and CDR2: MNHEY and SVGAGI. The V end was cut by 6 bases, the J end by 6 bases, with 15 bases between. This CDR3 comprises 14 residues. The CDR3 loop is CASSPTGISQPQHF. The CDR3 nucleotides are TGTGCCAGCAGCCCAACAGGGATTAGTCAGCCCCAGCATTTT.

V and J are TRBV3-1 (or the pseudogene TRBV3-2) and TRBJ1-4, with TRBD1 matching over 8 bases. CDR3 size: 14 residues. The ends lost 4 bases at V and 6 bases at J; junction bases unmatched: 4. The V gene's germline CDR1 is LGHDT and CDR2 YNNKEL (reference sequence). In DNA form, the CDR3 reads TGTGCCAGCAGCCTTCTGACAGGGGATGAAAAACTGTTTTTT. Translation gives CASSLLTGDEKLFF.

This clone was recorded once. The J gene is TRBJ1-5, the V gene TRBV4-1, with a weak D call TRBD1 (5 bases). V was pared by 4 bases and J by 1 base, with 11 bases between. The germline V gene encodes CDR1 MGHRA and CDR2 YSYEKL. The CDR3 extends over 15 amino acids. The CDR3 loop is CASSLRGESNQPQHF. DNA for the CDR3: TGCGCCAGCAGCCTCCGGGGGGAGAGCAATCAGCCCCAGCATTTT.

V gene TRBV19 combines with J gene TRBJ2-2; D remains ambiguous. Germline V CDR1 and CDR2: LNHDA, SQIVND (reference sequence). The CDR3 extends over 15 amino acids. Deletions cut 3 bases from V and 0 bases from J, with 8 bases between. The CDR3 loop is CASSMGSSNTGELFF. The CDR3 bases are TGTGCCAGTAGTATGGGCAGTTCGAACACCGGGGAGCTGTTTTTT.

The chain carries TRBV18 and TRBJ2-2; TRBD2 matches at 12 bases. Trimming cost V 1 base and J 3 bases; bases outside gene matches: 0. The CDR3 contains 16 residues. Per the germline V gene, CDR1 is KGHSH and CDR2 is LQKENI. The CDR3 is CASSPRTSGDTGELFF. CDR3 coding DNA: TGTGCCAGCTCACCACGGACTAGCGGGGACACCGGGGAGCTGTTTTTT.

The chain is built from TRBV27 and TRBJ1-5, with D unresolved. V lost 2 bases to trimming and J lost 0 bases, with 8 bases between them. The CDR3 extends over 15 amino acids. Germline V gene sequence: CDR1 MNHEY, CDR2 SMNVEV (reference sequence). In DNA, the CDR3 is TGTGCCAGCAGTTTAGGCCGGGATAGCAATCAGCCCCAGCATTTT. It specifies CASSLGRDSNQPQHF.

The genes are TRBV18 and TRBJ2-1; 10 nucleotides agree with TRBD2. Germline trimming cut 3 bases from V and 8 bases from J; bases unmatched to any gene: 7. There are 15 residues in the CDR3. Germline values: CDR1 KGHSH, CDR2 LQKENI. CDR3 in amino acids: CASSPPAGGPYEQFF. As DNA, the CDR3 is TGTGCCAGCTCACCGCCAGCGGGAGGGCCGTATGAGCAGTTCTTC.